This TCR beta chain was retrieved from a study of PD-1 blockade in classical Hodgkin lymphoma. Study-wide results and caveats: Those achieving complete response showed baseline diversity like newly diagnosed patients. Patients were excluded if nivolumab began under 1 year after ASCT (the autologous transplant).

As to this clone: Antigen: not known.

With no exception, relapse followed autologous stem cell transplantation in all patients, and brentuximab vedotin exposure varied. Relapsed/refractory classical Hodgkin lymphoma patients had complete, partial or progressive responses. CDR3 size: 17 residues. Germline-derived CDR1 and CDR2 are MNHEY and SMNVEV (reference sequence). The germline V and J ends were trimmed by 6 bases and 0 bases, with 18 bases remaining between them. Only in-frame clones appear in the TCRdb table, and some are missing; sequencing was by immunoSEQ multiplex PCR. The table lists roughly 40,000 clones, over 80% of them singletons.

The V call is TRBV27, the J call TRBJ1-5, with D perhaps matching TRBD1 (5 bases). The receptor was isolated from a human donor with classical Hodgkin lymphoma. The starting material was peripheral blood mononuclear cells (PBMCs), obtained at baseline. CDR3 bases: TGTGCCAGCAGGCGCACCCGAGACAGTTATAGCAATCAGCCCCAGCATTTT. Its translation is CASRRTRDSYSNQPQHF.